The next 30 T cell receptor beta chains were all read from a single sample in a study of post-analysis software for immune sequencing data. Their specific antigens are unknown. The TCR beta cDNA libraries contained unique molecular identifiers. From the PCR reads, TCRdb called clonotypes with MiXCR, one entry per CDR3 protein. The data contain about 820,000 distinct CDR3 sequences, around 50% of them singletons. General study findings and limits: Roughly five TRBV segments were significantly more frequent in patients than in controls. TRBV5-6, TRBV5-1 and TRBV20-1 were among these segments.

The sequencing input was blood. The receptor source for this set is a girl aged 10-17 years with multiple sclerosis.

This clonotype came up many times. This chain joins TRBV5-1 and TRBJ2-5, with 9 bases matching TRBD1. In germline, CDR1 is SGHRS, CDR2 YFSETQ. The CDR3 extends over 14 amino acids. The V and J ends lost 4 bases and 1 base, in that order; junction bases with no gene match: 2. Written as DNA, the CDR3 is TGCGCCAGCAGCCGGGGACAGGGCCAAGAGACCCAGTACTTC. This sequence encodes CASSRGQGQETQYF.

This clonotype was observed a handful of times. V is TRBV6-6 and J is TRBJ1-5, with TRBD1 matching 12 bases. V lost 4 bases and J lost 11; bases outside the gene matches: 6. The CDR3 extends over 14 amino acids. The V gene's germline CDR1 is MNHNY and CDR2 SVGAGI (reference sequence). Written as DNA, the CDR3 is TGTGCCAGCAGTTCCGGGACAGGGGGCCCGGCCCAGCATTTT. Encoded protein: CASSSGTGGPAQHF.

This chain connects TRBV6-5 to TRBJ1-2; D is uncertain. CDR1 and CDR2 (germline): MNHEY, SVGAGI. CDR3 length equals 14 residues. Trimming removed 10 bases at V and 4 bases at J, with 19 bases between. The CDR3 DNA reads TGTGCCACCTCTCCGGCTGGAGGCCGCTATGGCTACACCTTC. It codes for CATSPAGGRYGYTF.

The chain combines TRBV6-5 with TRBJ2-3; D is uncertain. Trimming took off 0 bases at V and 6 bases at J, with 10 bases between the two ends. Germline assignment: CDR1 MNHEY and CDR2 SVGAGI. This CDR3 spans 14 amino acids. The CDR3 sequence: CASSYSSRIDTQYF. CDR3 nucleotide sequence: TGTGCCAGCAGTTACTCCTCGCGTATTGATACGCAGTATTTT.

The CDR3, as DNA: TGCAGTGCCCTCATCCCCCTCCAGAGCTCCTACAATGAGCAGTTCTTC. This translates into CSALIPLQSSYNEQFF. This chain connects TRBV20-1 to TRBJ2-1; D remains unclear. V was clipped by 6 bases and J by 0 bases, with 18 bases between them. There are 16 residues in the CDR3. Germline V gene data show CDR1 as DFQATT and CDR2 as SNEGSKA (reference sequence).

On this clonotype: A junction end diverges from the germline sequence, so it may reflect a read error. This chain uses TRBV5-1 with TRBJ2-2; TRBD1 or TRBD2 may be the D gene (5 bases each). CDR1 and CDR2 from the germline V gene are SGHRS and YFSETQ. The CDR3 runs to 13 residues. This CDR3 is CASSLGETGELFF. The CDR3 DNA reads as TGTGCCAGCAGTTTGGGGGAAACCGGGGAGCTGTTTTTT.

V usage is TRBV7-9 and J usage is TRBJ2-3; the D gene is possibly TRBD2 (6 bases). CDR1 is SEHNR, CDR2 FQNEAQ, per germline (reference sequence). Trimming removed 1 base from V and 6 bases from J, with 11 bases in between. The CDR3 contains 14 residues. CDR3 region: CASSLVRAGDTQYF. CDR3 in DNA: TGTGCCAGCAGCTTAGTAAGGGCGGGGGATACGCAGTATTTT.

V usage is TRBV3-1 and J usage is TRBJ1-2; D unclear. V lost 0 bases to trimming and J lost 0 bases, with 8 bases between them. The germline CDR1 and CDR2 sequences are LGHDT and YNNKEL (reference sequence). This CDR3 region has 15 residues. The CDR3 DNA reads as TGTGCCAGCAGCCAAGAGTGGCAGACTAACTATGGCTACACCTTC. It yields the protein CASSQEWQTNYGYTF. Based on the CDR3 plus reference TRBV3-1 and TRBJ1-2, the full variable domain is DTAVSQTPKYLVTQMGNDKSIKCEQNLGHDTMYWYKQDSKKFLKIMFSYNNKELIINETVPNRFSPKSPDKAHLNLHINSLELGDSAVYFCASSQEWQTNYGYTFGSGTRLTVV.

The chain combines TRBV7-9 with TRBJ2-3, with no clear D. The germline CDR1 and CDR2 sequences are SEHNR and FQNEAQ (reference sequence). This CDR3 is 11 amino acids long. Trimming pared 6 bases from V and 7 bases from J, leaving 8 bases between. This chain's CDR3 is CASSPQNTQYF. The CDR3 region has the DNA TGTGCCAGCAGTCCCCAAAATACGCAGTATTTT.

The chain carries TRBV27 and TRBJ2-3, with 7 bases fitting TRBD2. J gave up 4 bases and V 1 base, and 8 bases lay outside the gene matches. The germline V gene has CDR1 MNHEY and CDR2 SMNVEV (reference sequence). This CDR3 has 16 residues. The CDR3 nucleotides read TGTGCCAGCAGTTTATGGCCCGGGGAGGGCGCAGATACGCAGTATTTT. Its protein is CASSLWPGEGADTQYF.

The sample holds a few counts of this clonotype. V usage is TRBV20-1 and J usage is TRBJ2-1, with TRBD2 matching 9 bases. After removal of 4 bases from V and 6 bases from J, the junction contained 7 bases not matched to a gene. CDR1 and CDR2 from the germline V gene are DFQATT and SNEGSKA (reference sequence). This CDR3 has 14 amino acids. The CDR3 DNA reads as TGCAGTGCTACCAGCGGGAGGAGTGGCAATGAGCAGTTCTTC. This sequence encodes CSATSGRSGNEQFF.

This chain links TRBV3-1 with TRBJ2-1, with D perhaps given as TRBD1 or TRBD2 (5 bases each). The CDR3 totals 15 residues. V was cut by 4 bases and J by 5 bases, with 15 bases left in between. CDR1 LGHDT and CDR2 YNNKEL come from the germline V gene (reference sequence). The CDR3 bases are TGTGCCAGCAGCCCGTTTACGGGACCGAACAATGAGCAGTTCTTC. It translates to CASSPFTGPNNEQFF.

CDR3 region: CASGEIRLGDEQYF. The CDR3 region has the DNA TGCGCCAGCGGAGAGATCAGATTGGGGGATGAGCAGTACTTC. The chain links TRBV10-2 to TRBJ2-7; perhaps D is TRBD1 or TRBD2 (5 bases each). Trimming cost V 8 bases and J 7 bases, with 21 bases left between them. CDR3 size: 14 residues. CDR1 is WSHSY and CDR2 is SAAADI in the germline V gene.

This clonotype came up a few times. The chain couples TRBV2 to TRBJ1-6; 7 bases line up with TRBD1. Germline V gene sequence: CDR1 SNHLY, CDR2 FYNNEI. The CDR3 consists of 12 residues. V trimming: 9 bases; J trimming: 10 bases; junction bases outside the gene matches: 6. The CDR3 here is CARRGDSSPLHF. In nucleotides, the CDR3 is TGTGCCAGAAGGGGGGACAGCTCACCCCTCCACTTT.

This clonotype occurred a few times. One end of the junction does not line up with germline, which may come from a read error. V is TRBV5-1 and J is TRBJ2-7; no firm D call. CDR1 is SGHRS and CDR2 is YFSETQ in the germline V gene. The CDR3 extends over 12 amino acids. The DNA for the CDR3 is TGTGCCAGCAGCATCAGCTCCTACGAGCAGTACTTC. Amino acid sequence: CASSISSYEQYF.

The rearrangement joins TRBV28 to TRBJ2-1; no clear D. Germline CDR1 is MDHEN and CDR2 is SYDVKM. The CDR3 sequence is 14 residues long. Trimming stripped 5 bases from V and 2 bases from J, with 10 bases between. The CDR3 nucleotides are TGTGCCAGCAGTCCGTCCCGGGCCTACAATGAGCAGTTCTTC. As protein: CASSPSRAYNEQFF.

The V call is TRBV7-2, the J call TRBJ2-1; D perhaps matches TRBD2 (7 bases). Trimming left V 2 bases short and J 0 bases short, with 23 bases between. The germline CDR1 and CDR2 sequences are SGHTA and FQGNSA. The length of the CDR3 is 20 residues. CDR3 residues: CASSLKIAGASPSSYNEQFF. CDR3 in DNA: TGTGCCAGCAGCTTAAAGATTGCGGGGGCCTCCCCGAGCTCCTACAATGAGCAGTTCTTC.

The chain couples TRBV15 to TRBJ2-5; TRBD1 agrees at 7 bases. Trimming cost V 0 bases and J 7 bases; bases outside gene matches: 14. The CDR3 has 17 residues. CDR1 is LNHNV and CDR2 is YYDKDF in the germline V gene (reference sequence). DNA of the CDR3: TGTGCCACCAGCAGAGATCCTCTATCAGGGGGTCTGGGGACCCAGTACTTC. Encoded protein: CATSRDPLSGGLGTQYF.

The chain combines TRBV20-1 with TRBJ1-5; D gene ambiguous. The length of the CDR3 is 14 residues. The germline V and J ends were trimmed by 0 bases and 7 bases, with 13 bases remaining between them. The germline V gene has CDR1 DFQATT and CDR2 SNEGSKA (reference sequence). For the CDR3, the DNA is TGCAGTGCTAGAGATCACGAAGGTGTCCAGCCCCAGCATTTT. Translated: CSARDHEGVQPQHF.

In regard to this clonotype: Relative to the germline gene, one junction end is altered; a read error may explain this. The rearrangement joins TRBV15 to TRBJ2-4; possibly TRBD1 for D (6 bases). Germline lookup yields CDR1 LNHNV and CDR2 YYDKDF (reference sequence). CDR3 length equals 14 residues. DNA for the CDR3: TGTGCCACCAGACAGGGATTCTCCAAAAACATTCAGTGCTTC. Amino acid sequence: CATRQGFSKNIQCF.

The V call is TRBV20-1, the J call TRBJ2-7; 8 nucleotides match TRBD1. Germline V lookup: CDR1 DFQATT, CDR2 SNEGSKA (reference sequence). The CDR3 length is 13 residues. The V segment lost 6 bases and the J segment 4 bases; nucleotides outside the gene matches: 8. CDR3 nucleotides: TGCAGTGCCCTAGCTAGGACAGGGTACGAGCAGTACTTC. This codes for CSALARTGYEQYF.

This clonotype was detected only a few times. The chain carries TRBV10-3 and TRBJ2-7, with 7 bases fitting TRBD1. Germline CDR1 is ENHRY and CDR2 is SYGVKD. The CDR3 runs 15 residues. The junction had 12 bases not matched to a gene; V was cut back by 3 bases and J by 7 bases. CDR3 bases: TGTGCCATCAGTGATGTAGGGGGCTTCTATGGGGAGCAGTACTTC. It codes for CAISDVGGFYGEQYF.

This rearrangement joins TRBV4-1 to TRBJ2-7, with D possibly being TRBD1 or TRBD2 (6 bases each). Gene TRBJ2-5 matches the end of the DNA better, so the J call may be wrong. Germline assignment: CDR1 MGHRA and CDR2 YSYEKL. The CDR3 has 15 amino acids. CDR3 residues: CASRKGVAAQETQYF. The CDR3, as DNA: TGCGCCAGCCGCAAGGGGGTAGCGGCTCAGGAGACCCAGTACTTC.

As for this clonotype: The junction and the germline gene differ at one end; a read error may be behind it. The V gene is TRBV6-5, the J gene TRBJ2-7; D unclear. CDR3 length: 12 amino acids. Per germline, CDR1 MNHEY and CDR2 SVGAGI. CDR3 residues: CASSRSGYELYF. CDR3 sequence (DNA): TGTGCCAGCAGTAGATCAGGCTACGAGCTGTACTTC.

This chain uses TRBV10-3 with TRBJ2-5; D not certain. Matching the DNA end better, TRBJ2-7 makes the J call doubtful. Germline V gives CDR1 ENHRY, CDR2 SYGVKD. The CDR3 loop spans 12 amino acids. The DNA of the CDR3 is TGTGCCATCAGTGAGACCCCTATCGAGCAGTACTTC. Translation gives CAISETPIEQYF.

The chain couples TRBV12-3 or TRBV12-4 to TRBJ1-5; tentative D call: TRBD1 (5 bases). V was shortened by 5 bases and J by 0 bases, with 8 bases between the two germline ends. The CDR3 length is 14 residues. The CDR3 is CASSRGYSNQPQHF. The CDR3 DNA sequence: TGTGCCAGCAGTCGGGGGTATAGCAATCAGCCCCAGCATTTT.

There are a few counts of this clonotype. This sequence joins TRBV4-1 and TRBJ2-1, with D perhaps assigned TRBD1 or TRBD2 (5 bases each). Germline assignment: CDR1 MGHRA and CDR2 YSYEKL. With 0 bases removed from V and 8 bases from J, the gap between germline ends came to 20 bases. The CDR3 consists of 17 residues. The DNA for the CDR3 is TGCGCCAGCAGCCAAGATAAGATTCTCGGGGCGAGGGATGAGCAGTTCTTC. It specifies CASSQDKILGARDEQFF.

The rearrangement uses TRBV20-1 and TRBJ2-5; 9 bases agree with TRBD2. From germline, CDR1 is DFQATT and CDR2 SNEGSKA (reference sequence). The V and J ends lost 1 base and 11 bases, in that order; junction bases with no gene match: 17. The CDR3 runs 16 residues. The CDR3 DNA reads TGCAGTGCTAGAGGGACTAGCGCTGGTTCCTACAATGAGCAGTACTTC. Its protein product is CSARGTSAGSYNEQYF.

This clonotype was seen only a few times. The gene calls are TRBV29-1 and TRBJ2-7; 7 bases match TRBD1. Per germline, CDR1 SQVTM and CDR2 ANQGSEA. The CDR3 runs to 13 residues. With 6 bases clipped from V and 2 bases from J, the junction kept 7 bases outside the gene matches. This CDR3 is CSVFSTGPYEQYF. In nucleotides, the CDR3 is TGCAGCGTCTTCTCGACAGGGCCCTACGAGCAGTACTTC.

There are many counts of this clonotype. CDR3 nucleotides: TGTGCCAGCAGTCGCCCCCCTGACGGAGGGCTTGGGGCCAACGTCCTGACTTTC. Encoded protein: CASSRPPDGGLGANVLTF. The chain combines TRBV2 with TRBJ2-6; tentatively, D is TRBD2 (6 bases). Germline CDR1 is SNHLY and CDR2 is FYNNEI. This CDR3 has 18 residues. Trimming pared 5 bases from V and 3 bases from J, leaving 20 bases between.